This TCR beta chain originates from a study of shared clonotypes between healthy human individuals (TCRdb year 2020). Describing the broader study: A few men and two women, aged 18 to 49 years, made up the cohort. For each donor, three plates each were used for CD4 naive and CD4 memory, two plates were used for CD8 naive, and one plate was used for CD8 memory. To estimate repertoire size and how much clonotype sharing occurs between individuals, the study deeply sequenced the blood TCR repertoires of 5 or 6 healthy adults. Different laboratories and diverse techniques were used to prepare libraries and sequence TCR repertoires, to increase sequencing depth and limit assay-specific biases. Per donor, leukapheresis produced somewhere between about 0.85 and 9.5 billion PBMCs. The research as a whole found: Compared with non-shared clonotypes, the clonotypes found in all four sorted-subset donors had higher generation probabilities. Naive subsets generally had larger estimated clonotype richness than memory subsets. Even with the large sequencing depth, rarefaction of the sorted-subset datasets indicated that sequencing was incomplete. Pairwise subsampling led to the expectation that sequencing depth would affect the degree of clonotype sharing among donors. Sampling was restricted to blood, and TCR repertoires in tissue are likely to differ from TCR repertoires in blood. Because the study included only a small number of donors, the genetic and exposure-history diversity represented was limited. Across a handful of donors, about 5.2% of naive CD4, roughly 3.4% of naive CD8, about 2.3% of memory CD4, and 0.4% of memory CD8 clonotypes were shared.

To note about this clone: Its antigen is currently not known. No per-base quality is available; no much larger clone lies one base away.

Using the deep immunoSEQ assay, multiplex PCR amplified TCR CDR3 regions from genomic DNA. Extracted genomic DNA from each cell subset was distributed evenly across all wells of several immunoSEQ 96-well plates, and each plate was treated as a replicate. For sorted subsets, roughly 200 ng of genomic DNA, equivalent to 25,000 to 35,000 T cell genomes, went into each replicate PCR. Purified libraries were quantified with a Qubit 3.0 fluorometer, sized on a Bioanalyzer 2100, and re-quantified with the KAPA Library Quantification kit. A separate single-read 150-cycle Illumina NextSeq 550 flow cell was used to sequence each immunoSEQ 96-well plate. In the authors' own workflow: Because only junctional sequences without quality scores were contained in the immunoSEQ output, filtering matching that applied to full-length reads could not be performed. Sequences were annotated with PyIR, a Python wrapper for IgBLAST v1.9, and V/J genes and CDR3 were assigned using IMGT germline references. Reads with weak V/J assignments (E-value above 1e-6), missing CDR3, stop codons, out-of-frame junctions, or ambiguous translated residues were removed. A V3J clonotype was defined by an identical inferred V gene, J gene, and CDR3 amino acid sequence. The percentage overlap between two repertoires was calculated by dividing the number of shared unique clonotypes by the size of the smaller repertoire. Repertoire richness was assessed with RTK rarefaction, the Chao1 estimator, and Recon v2.1 estimates of unobserved clonotypes. Generation probabilities for all TCRbeta clonotypes obtained by the gDNA method from a handful of donors were computed using OLGA. The source is immuneACCESS, and TCRdb retained only in-frame sequences with V and J called. Part of the clones is not carried over; for the studies checked, unresolved V genes explain less than half of this, and the remainder is unexplained. The D gene and trimming were derived from the DNA, and the V and J assignments and clone size from that table. For this sample the table gives about 680,000 clones, of which roughly 73% were detected only once. Under 2% of the sample is taken by the ten largest.

Donors were healthy HIV-negative adults with no recently reported acute infections or vaccinations. Every donor was a Caucasian adult living in Nashville, Tennessee, USA. CD4+ T cells were enriched through magnetic negative selection, after which naive cells were positively selected on CD45RA and the remaining negative fraction served as the memory subset. Blood was obtained by leukapheresis, after which PBMCs were separated by Ficoll-Histopaque density gradient centrifugation and cryopreserved in liquid nitrogen vapor phase. Analytical flow cytometry was used to check the purity and quantity of each magnetically sorted T cell population. Genomic DNA was isolated from each sorted fraction and quantified by UV absorbance on a Nanodrop 2000c. From its cysteine to its phenylalanine, the CDR3 spans 14 amino acids. Of the read, only the CDR3 DNA is kept; its 42 bases are in frame from base 1. V is pared back by 0 bases and J by 5 bases, with 10 bases lying between the germline termini. Sequences SNHLY (CDR1) and FYNNEI (CDR2) are obtained from the germline V gene.

This clonotype was obtained from a woman under 40 in good health. The chain employs TRBV2 and TRBJ1-2; 5 matching bases give a weak D call of TRBD1. Source material: memory CD4+ T cells sorted from blood. The cell subset or site tag for this specimen amounts to: CD45RA-negative fraction. The CDR3 protein sequence reads: CASSEAGPGYGYTF. The DNA reads as follows: TGTGCCAGCAGTGAAGCGGGGCCAGGATATGGCTACACCTTC. Supplemented by the reference TRBV2 and TRBJ1-2 proteins around the CDR3, the complete variable domain is EPEVTQTPSHQVTQMGQEVILRCVPISNHLYFYWYRQILGQKVEFLVSFYNNEISEKSEIFDDQFSVERPDGSNFTLKIRSTKLEDSAMYFCASSEAGPGYGYTFGSGTRLTVV.